Included here is one T cell receptor (beta chain) sequence, with context. Its antigen is not yet known. Nothing much larger sits one base from this clone, and base qualities are not available. The CDR3 regions of human TCRbeta chains were analyzed by immunosequencing. As for how the authors treated the data: TCRs in the repertoires were compared against a reference library of SARS-CoV-2-specific TCRs that had been generated with the MIRA antigen-specificity platform. Breadth meant the fraction of unique TCRs that were SARS-CoV-2-associated, whereas depth meant the fraction of total T cells that were SARS-CoV-2-associated. Using the MIRA data, each spike-specific TCR was assigned both to the spike region to which the TCR was reactive and to a CD4 or CD8 class. Log10-transformed breadth and depth values were compared by one-way ANOVA with Sidak's multiple comparisons tests. TCRdb provides this immuneACCESS table in a form limited to in-frame rearrangements. Some clones are lacking; in checked studies, under half of them reflect an unresolved V gene, and why the rest are absent is not known. V, J and clone size reflect that table, while D and trimming were determined from the DNA. The sample profile shows some 110,000 clones; 75% to 90% of them were found once. The leading ten clones occupy approximately 4.4% of the sample.

Taken from cysteine to phenylalanine, the CDR3 has 14 residues. Only the CDR3 region is kept as DNA, spanning 42 bases read in frame from base 1. V loses 0 bases, J loses 4 bases, and the germline ends lie 9 bases apart. The CDR1 and CDR2 encoded by the germline V gene are SGHVS and FQNEAQ. What this sample's time point label stands for: about 28 days (+/-7) after the second vaccine dose. AZD1222 recipients given second doses at about 4 weeks or at about 12 weeks were pooled, since spike-specific TCR depth and breadth were not found to differ between the two schedules. Vaccinee samples came from UK trials COV001 and COV002, including a single-blind randomized controlled phase 2/3 trial of AZD1222 (ChAdOx1 nCoV-19) in healthy adults. For TCRbeta chain sequencing, PBMC samples from trial participants were taken at day 0 and at day 28 after the second dose. This sample is part of a study of T cell responses to AZD1222 COVID-19 vaccine (dated by TCRdb to about 2021). With regard to the full study: A total of under 250 trial participants underwent TCR sequencing, of whom roughly 210 had received two doses of AZD1222 and some 25 had received two doses of the MenACWY control vaccine. Trial participants were enrolled by age into subgroups of 18-55, 56-69 and 70-plus years, and roughly 150, 30 and 60 TCR-sequenced participants, respectively, were included in these subgroups.

General study outcomes and caveats: Reportedly, almost half of the unique spike-specific TCRs recognized epitopes lying outside the regions that are mutated in the B.1.351 and B.1.1.7 variants. CD4 TCRs associated with the vaccine covered the entire spike protein, and the dominant responses were in regions 160-218 and 743-854. After two AZD1222 doses, both the breadth and the depth of spike-specific TCRs were significantly higher than at day 0 and than in MenACWY recipients. Most participants were white British and females outnumbered males, and the authors suggested that clonal diversity may have been underestimated. Conclusions about previously exposed vaccinees are limited, since just 5 or 6 AZD1222 recipients were seropositive for SARS-CoV-2 at baseline. The 56-69-year group was small, and its depth increase did not reach significance, likely because of low power. Because no day 14 peak-response samples were available, the repertoires could be characterized only after the peak T cell response.

Specimen: peripheral blood, collected 28 days after the second AZD1222 dose. The origin of this receptor is an adult who received the AZD1222 COVID-19 vaccine. The rearrangement combines TRBV7-8 with TRBJ1-1; TRBD1 is a weak D gene call, 5 bases matching. CDR3 loop: CASSLAGGGTEAFF. At the DNA level, the sequence is TGTGCCAGCAGCTTAGCCGGGGGTGGCACTGAAGCTTTCTTT.